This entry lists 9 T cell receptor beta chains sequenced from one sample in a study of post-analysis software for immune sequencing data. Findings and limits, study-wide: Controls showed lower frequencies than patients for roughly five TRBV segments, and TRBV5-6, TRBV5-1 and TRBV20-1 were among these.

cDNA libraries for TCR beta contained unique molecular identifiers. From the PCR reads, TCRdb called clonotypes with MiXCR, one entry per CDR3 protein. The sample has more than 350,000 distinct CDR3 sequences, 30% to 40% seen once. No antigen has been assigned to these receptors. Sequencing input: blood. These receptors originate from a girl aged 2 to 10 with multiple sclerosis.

The CDR3 protein is CASSTGTSGRGNEQYF. CDR3 coding DNA: TGTGCCAGCAGCACCGGGACTAGCGGGAGGGGGAATGAGCAGTACTTC. V and J are TRBV7-2 and TRBJ2-1, with 16 bases lining up with TRBD2. The J call may be faulty, since TRBJ2-7 better matches the DNA end. The CDR3 spans 16 residues. The germline V gene has CDR1 SGHTA and CDR2 FQGNSA.

In nucleotides, the CDR3 is TGCAGCGCACTGGGACTAGCGGTCGACAATGAGCAGTTCTTC. Protein product: CSALGLAVDNEQFF. V gene TRBV29-1 combines with J gene TRBJ2-1, with 11 bases matching TRBD2. Germline values: CDR1 SQVTM, CDR2 ANQGSEA. CDR3 length equals 14 residues. The ends lost 7 bases at V and 5 bases at J; junction bases unmatched: 7.

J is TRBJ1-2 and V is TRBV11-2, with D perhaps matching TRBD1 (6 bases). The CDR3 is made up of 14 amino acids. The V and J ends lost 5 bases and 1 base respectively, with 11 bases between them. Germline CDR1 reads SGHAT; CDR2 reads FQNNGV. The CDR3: CASSAGTNNYGYTF. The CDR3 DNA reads TGTGCCAGCAGCGCGGGGACAAATAACTATGGCTACACCTTC.

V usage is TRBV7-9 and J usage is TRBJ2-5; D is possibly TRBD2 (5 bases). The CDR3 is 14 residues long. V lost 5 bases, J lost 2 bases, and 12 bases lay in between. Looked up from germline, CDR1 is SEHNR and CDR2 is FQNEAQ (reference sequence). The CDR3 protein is CASSRRTLQETQYF. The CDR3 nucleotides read TGTGCCAGCAGCCGACGGACTCTACAAGAGACCCAGTACTTC. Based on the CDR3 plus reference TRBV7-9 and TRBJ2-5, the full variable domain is DTGVSQNPRHKITKRGQNVTFRCDPISEHNRLYWYRQTLGQGPEFLTYFQNEAQLEKSRLLSDRFSAERPKGSFSTLEIQRTEQGDSAMYLCASSRRTLQETQYFGPGTRLLVL.

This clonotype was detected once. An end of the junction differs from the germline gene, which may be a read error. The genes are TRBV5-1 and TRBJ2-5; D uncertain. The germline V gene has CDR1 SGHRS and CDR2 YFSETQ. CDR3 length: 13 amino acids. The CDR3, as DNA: TGCGCCAGCGGCTTTAGCCTACAAGAGACCCAGTACTTC. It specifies CASGFSLQETQYF. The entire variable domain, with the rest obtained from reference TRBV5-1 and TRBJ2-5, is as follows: KAGVTQTPRYLIKTRGQQVTLSCSPISGHRSVSWYQQTPGQGLQFLFEYFSETQRNKGNFPGRFSGRQFSNSRSEMNVSTLELGDSALYLCASGFSLQETQYFGPGTRLLVL.

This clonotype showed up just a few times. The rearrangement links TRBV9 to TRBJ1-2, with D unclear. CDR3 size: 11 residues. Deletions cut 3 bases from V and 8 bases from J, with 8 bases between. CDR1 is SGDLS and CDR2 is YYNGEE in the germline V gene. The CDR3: CASSGTVGYTF. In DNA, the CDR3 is TGTGCCAGCAGCGGGACTGTAGGCTACACCTTC.

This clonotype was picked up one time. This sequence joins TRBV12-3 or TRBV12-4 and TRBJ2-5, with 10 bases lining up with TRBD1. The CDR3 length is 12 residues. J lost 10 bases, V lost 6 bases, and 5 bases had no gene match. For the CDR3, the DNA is TGTGCCAGCAGGAGGGACAGGGGAAGCCAGTACTTC. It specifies CASRRDRGSQYF.

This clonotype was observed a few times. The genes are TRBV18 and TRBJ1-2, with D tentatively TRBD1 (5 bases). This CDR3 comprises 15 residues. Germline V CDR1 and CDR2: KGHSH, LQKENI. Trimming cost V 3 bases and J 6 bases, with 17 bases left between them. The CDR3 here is CASSPNPDSNDGYTF. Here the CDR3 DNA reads TGTGCCAGCTCACCGAACCCCGACAGTAATGATGGCTACACCTTC.

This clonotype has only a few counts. This CDR3 reads CSVIKGQRDTDTQYF. CDR3 in DNA: TGCAGCGTTATCAAGGGACAGCGCGACACAGATACGCAGTATTTT. The chain couples TRBV29-1 to TRBJ2-3; 7 bases match TRBD1. V lost 5 bases, J lost 2 bases, and 10 bases stayed unmatched. Germline V gene lookup returns CDR1 SQVTM and CDR2 ANQGSEA. The CDR3 consists of 15 residues.